Below are 27 T cell receptor beta chains sequenced from a single sample in a study of regulatory T cells in long-lasting Graves disease. The time point denotes: newly diagnosed GD, antithyroid drugs for less than 3 months. RNA isolated from PBMCs was used to make the TCR library. Both iRepertoire HTBI primers and Arm-PCR of CDR3 regions were used to build the TCR beta libraries. TCRdb called the multiplex PCR reads again in MiXCR, with one record for every CDR3 protein. The top ten hold around 11% of the sample, which has some 600,000 distinct CDR3 sequences, roughly a sixth seen once. The sample was also reused in another study, on T cells in Graves' hyperthyroidism and ophthalmopathy.

The sequences come from peripheral blood mononuclear cells (PBMCs), collected at new diagnosis, from a patient treated with antithyroid drugs. The receptors derive from a man aged 18 to 29 with Graves disease.

At least ten counts were recorded for this clonotype. V gene TRBV30 combines with J gene TRBJ2-5; D is undetermined. V was cut by 0 bases and J by 5 bases, with 16 bases left in between. The CDR3 totals 15 residues. Looked up from germline, CDR1 is GTSNPN and CDR2 is SVGIG (reference sequence). CDR3 region: CAWSVKGLNSETQYF. The CDR3 DNA is TGTGCCTGGAGTGTAAAGGGCCTCAACTCGGAGACCCAGTACTTC. Based on the CDR3 plus reference TRBV30 and TRBJ2-5, the full variable domain is SQTIHQWPATLVQPVGSPLSLECTVEGTSNPNLYWYRQAAGRGLQLLFYSVGIGQISSEVPQNLSASRPQDRQFILSSKKLLLSDSGFYLCAWSVKGLNSETQYFGPGTRLLVL.

This clonotype was seen repeatedly, ten times or more. The chain links TRBV7-3 to TRBJ1-6, with a tentative D call TRBD1 (5 bases). V dropped 6 bases and J dropped 5 bases, with 20 bases sitting between them. This CDR3 is 17 amino acids long. Germline V gives CDR1 SGHTA, CDR2 FQGTGA. CDR3 nucleotides: TGTGCCAGCAGTCGCTACGCAAGGGGACTTAATAATTCACCCCTCCACTTT. This sequence encodes CASSRYARGLNNSPLHF.

This clonotype was counted many times. The genes are TRBV2 and TRBJ2-3; D ambiguous. This CDR3 is 12 amino acids long. Germline CDR1 is SNHLY and CDR2 is FYNNEI. Here the CDR3 reads CARAENPDTQYF. CDR3 nucleotide sequence: TGTGCTAGGGCCGAAAACCCAGATACGCAGTATTTT.

The V gene is TRBV7-3, the J gene TRBJ2-2; D remains unclear. The length of the CDR3 is 14 residues. V dropped 5 bases and J dropped 4 bases, with 11 bases sitting between them. From germline, CDR1 is SGHTA and CDR2 FQGTGA. The CDR3 coding sequence is TGTGCCAGCAGCGAGGCTAGTGGCACCGGGGAGCTGTTTTTT. Translating gives CASSEASGTGELFF.

This chain joins TRBV27 and TRBJ2-1, with D possibly TRBD2 on 6 matching bases. This CDR3 region has 14 residues. The V end lost 2 bases, the J end lost 5 bases, and 10 bases lay between the germline ends. Germline lookup yields CDR1 MNHEY and CDR2 SMNVEV (reference sequence). This CDR3 reads CASSLRGSNNEQFF. CDR3 sequence (DNA): TGTGCCAGCAGTTTACGGGGGTCCAACAATGAGCAGTTCTTC.

The V and J genes are TRBV7-9 and TRBJ1-2; TRBD1 might be the D (5 bases). Trimming pared 5 bases from V and 7 bases from J, leaving 17 bases between. The CDR3 consists of 14 residues. CDR1 is SEHNR, CDR2 FQNEAQ, per germline (reference sequence). CDR3 DNA: TGTGCCAGCAGCAGACCGGACATGGGTTCTGGCTACACCTTC. Amino acid sequence: CASSRPDMGSGYTF.

About this clonotype: With a much larger clone just one base away, this may be a read error. The rearrangement links TRBV20-1 to TRBJ2-5, with D maybe TRBD2 (6 bases). Germline V gene lookup returns CDR1 DFQATT and CDR2 SNEGSKA (reference sequence). V lost 2 bases and J 4 bases, leaving 14 bases between the germline ends. The CDR3 runs to 14 residues. Written as DNA, the CDR3 is TGCAGTGCTAGATACGGGACTGGAACAGAGACCCAGTACTTC. It specifies CSARYGTGTETQYF.

This clonotype was found a few times. The J gene is TRBJ2-2, the V gene TRBV7-6; the D gene is possibly TRBD1 (6 bases). Germline V gene sequence: CDR1 SGHVS, CDR2 FNYEAQ. Trimming stripped 0 bases from V and 1 base from J, with 12 bases between. This CDR3 is 17 amino acids long. The CDR3, as DNA: TGTGCCAGCAGCTTAGCCTCCGGGACACAGAACACCGGGGAGCTGTTTTTT. Translating gives CASSLASGTQNTGELFF.

J is TRBJ2-1 and V is TRBV20-1; 8 bases line up with TRBD2. CDR3 length: 15 residues. Germline V gene lookup returns CDR1 DFQATT and CDR2 SNEGSKA (reference sequence). The V and J ends lost 5 bases and 0 bases, in that order; junction bases with no gene match: 6. The CDR3 spells CSAETSDPSYNEQFF. DNA for the CDR3: TGCAGTGCTGAGACTAGCGACCCCTCCTACAATGAGCAGTTCTTC.

In its sample, this clonotype was seen many times. This rearrangement joins TRBV28 to TRBJ2-7, with 11 positions matching TRBD2. From germline, CDR1 is MDHEN and CDR2 SYDVKM. J was trimmed by 3 bases and V by 4 bases; bases with no gene match: 5. The CDR3 is 15 amino acids. DNA for the CDR3: TGTGCCAGCAGTTCCCTTACTAGCGGGAGCTACGAGCAGTACTTC. Its translation is CASSSLTSGSYEQYF.

A few counts support this clonotype. The chain is built from TRBV16 and TRBJ1-3, with unresolved D. Per the germline V gene, CDR1 is KGHSY and CDR2 is FQNENV. The CDR3 covers 17 residues. V was pared by 2 bases and J by 0 bases, with 14 bases between. The chain's CDR3 is CASSQNPGPFSGNTIYF. CDR3 coding DNA: TGTGCCAGCAGCCAAAATCCGGGTCCCTTCTCTGGAAACACCATATATTTT. The full variable domain, in which reference TRBV16 and TRBJ1-3 provide the parts outside the CDR3, is GEEVAQTPKHLVRGEGQKAKLYCAPIKGHSYVFWYQQVLKNEFKFLISFQNENVFDETGMPKERFSAKCLPNSPCSLEIQATKLEDSAVYFCASSQNPGPFSGNTIYFGEGSWLTVV.

Only a few counts were recorded for this clonotype. The V call is TRBV20-1, the J call TRBJ2-7, with 8 bases aligning to TRBD2. The length of the CDR3 is 15 residues. The trim removed 0 bases at V and 5 bases at J, leaving 9 bases unmatched. Germline values: CDR1 DFQATT, CDR2 SNEGSKA (reference sequence). The chain's CDR3 is CSARDPGTRLHEQYF. Written as DNA, the CDR3 is TGCAGTGCTAGAGATCCCGGGACTAGGCTCCACGAGCAGTACTTC.

In its sample, this clonotype was seen many times. CDR3 residues: CSAPLEDSSYNEQFF. CDR3 sequence (DNA): TGCAGCGCCCCACTGGAGGACAGCTCCTACAATGAGCAGTTCTTC. The rearrangement uses TRBV29-1 and TRBJ2-1; tentative D call: TRBD1 (6 bases). Trimming pared 7 bases from V and 0 bases from J, leaving 16 bases between. Per germline, CDR1 SQVTM and CDR2 ANQGSEA. The CDR3 covers 15 residues.

The chain has TRBV5-1 and TRBJ1-4; 9 bases are shared with TRBD1. CDR1 is SGHRS and CDR2 is YFSETQ in the germline V gene. V was clipped by 5 bases and J by 5 bases; unmatched bases: 7. The CDR3 is 15 residues long. The CDR3 sequence is CASRRTGGENEKLFF. DNA of the CDR3: TGCGCCAGCAGGCGCACAGGGGGCGAAAATGAAAAACTGTTTTTT.

This clonotype has just a few counts. The rearrangement links TRBV7-8 to TRBJ2-3; D may be TRBD2 (6 bases). Germline V gene lookup returns CDR1 SGHVS and CDR2 FQNEAQ. The CDR3 has 14 amino acids. Trimming took 2 bases from V and 7 from J, leaving 13 bases between them. The CDR3 protein is CASSLSEGQHTQYF. CDR3 nucleotide sequence: TGTGCCAGCAGCTTATCGGAGGGTCAGCATACGCAGTATTTT.

The rearrangement uses TRBV20-1 and TRBJ2-1; no firm D call. The J call may be wrong; the DNA end is better matched by TRBJ2-7. The CDR3 is 12 amino acids. Germline V gene data show CDR1 as DFQATT and CDR2 as SNEGSKA (reference sequence). CDR3 region: CSAQIDSYEQYF. The DNA for the CDR3 is TGCAGTGCACAAATAGATAGCTACGAGCAGTACTTC.

This clonotype was observed many times. The chain uses TRBV27 and TRBJ2-2, with 8 bases identical to TRBD2. Trimming at V came to 8 bases and at J to 7 bases, leaving 12 bases not matched to a gene. The length of the CDR3 is 15 residues. CDR1 MNHEY and CDR2 SMNVEV come from the germline V gene (reference sequence). CDR3: CASHRGGGIRGELFF. The CDR3 nucleotides read TGTGCCAGCCACCGGGGCGGGGGGATACGCGGGGAGCTGTTTTTT.

This clonotype was seen a handful of times. V gene TRBV2 combines with J gene TRBJ2-1; D is possibly TRBD2 (7 bases). Trimming removed 9 bases from V and 8 bases from J, with 32 bases in between. From germline, CDR1 is SNHLY and CDR2 FYNNEI. The CDR3 consists of 18 residues. In nucleotides, the CDR3 is TGTGCCAGAGACTCTAGCGAACCGAAAAAGGGGGGGAGATATGAGCAGTTCTTC. Translation gives CARDSSEPKKGGRYEQFF.

J is TRBJ1-2 and V is TRBV20-1; D may be TRBD1 (5 bases). Germline V gene data show CDR1 as DFQATT and CDR2 as SNEGSKA (reference sequence). The CDR3 loop spans 13 amino acids. The germline V and J ends were trimmed by 2 bases and 4 bases, with 11 bases remaining between them. The CDR3 loop reads CSARSGRSYGYTF. CDR3 coding DNA: TGCAGTGCTAGATCGGGACGGTCCTATGGCTACACCTTC.

This clonotype has ten or more counts. This rearrangement joins TRBV7-9 to TRBJ1-1; the D is unclear. Looked up from germline, CDR1 is SEHNR and CDR2 is FQNEAQ (reference sequence). The CDR3 sequence is 15 residues long. The V end lost 3 bases, the J end lost 0 bases, and 11 bases lay between the germline ends. The CDR3 is CASSFPPAMNTEAFF. The DNA of the CDR3 is TGTGCCAGCAGCTTTCCCCCAGCCATGAACACTGAAGCTTTCTTT. Using reference TRBV7-9 and TRBJ1-1 for the parts outside the CDR3, the full variable domain is DTGVSQNPRHKITKRGQNVTFRCDPISEHNRLYWYRQTLGQGPEFLTYFQNEAQLEKSRLLSDRFSAERPKGSFSTLEIQRTEQGDSAMYLCASSFPPAMNTEAFFGQGTRLTVV.

About this clonotype: This sequence may be a read error, since a much larger clone differs from it by one base. The chain couples TRBV20-1 to TRBJ1-2; D call uncertain. The CDR3 loop spans 13 amino acids. Germline-derived CDR1 and CDR2 are DFQATT and SNEGSKA (reference sequence). CDR3 loop: CSARDSVNCGYTF. CDR3 nucleotide sequence: TGCAGTGCTAGAGATTCCGTTAACTGTGGCTACACCTTC.

This chain uses TRBV7-9 with TRBJ2-1, with 10 bases identical to TRBD2. Germline CDR1 reads SEHNR; CDR2 reads FQNEAQ (reference sequence). CDR3 length equals 17 residues. V shed 1 base, J shed 2 bases, and the junction held 5 bases outside the gene matches. DNA of the CDR3: TGTGCCAGCAGCTTAGTAAGTCTAGCGGGAGCCTACAATGAGCAGTTCTTC. This codes for CASSLVSLAGAYNEQFF.

This clonotype was counted only a few times. The germline gene is not matched at one end of the junction; a read error may be the cause. The V gene is TRBV11-3, the J gene TRBJ2-3, with TRBD2 matching 8 bases. CDR1 is SGHNT and CDR2 is YENEEA in the germline V gene. This CDR3 is 17 amino acids long. The CDR3 coding sequence is TGTGCCAGCAGTTTAGAACTAGCGGAAGGACATCCAGATACGCAGTATTTT. The encoded protein is CASSLELAEGHPDTQYF. The full variable domain, in which reference TRBV11-3 and TRBJ2-3 provide the parts outside the CDR3, is EAGVVQSPRYKIIEKKQPVAFWCNPISGHNTLYWYLQNLGQGPELLIRYENEEAVDDSQLPKDRFSAERLKGVDSTLKIQPAELGDSAVYLCASSLELAEGHPDTQYFGPGTRLTVL.

This CDR3 reads CASSYFRSPGNTIYF. The CDR3 nucleotides are TGTGCCAGCAGTTACTTCAGGAGTCCTGGAAACACCATATATTTT. V is TRBV6-5 and J is TRBJ1-3; D is ambiguous. The CDR3 sequence is 15 residues long. Trimming shortened V by 1 base and J by 2 bases, and 9 bases separated the two germline ends. From germline, CDR1 is MNHEY and CDR2 SVGAGI.

CDR3 nucleotides: TGTGCCAGCAAGGTCGGCGGGAGTTTTAACACCGGGGAGCTGTTTTTT. Translation gives CASKVGGSFNTGELFF. The rearrangement uses TRBV6-1 and TRBJ2-2, with 7 positions matching TRBD2. Germline values: CDR1 MNHNS, CDR2 SASEGT. With 7 bases clipped from V and 2 bases from J, the junction kept 10 bases outside the gene matches. This CDR3 region has 16 residues.

The V call is TRBV3-1, the J call TRBJ2-2; D gene unclear. Trimming removed 1 base from V and 3 bases from J, with 6 bases in between. In germline, CDR1 is LGHDT, CDR2 YNNKEL (reference sequence). The CDR3 has 14 amino acids. CDR3 loop: CASSQVTYTGELFF. The CDR3 nucleotides are TGTGCCAGCAGCCAAGTTACGTACACCGGGGAGCTGTTTTTT.

This sequence joins TRBV28 and TRBJ2-3; D remains unclear. The V end lost 7 bases, the J end lost 7 bases, and 24 bases lay between the germline ends. Germline lookup yields CDR1 MDHEN and CDR2 SYDVKM. CDR3 length equals 16 residues. The CDR3 region has the DNA TGTGCCAGCACCCCCTCAGAGGCAGGAAGTTGGAATACGCAGTATTTT. As protein: CASTPSEAGSWNTQYF.